This entry lists 32 T cell receptor beta chains sequenced from one sample in a study of cytomegalovirus exposure and HLA in healthy donors. The PCR had 60 Vbeta and 13 Jbeta primers. Data came from immunoSEQ multiplex PCR; TCRdb stores just in-frame clones and leaves some out. Found here are about 190,000 clones, 75% to 90% of them singletons; the top ten hold 1% to 1.5%. Sequenced material: PBMCs. The receptors were sampled from a man between 25 and 39 years old in good health and CMV-seronegative.

The chain couples TRBV28 to TRBJ1-5, with D maybe TRBD1 (6 bases). Trimming left V 5 bases short and J 0 bases short, with 14 bases between. CDR1 is MDHEN and CDR2 is SYDVKM in the germline V gene. This CDR3 contains 16 residues. The CDR3 protein is CASSNLGQNSNQPQHF. CDR3 sequence (DNA): TGTGCCAGCAGTAACCTCGGACAGAATAGCAATCAGCCCCAGCATTTT.

There are a few counts of this clone. The chain joins TRBV9 to TRBJ2-1; a weak D match, TRBD2 (6 bases). CDR1 is SGDLS and CDR2 is YYNGEE in the germline V gene. The CDR3 totals 18 residues. The V and J ends lost 0 bases and 5 bases respectively, with 21 bases between them. DNA of the CDR3: TGTGCCAGCAGCGTAGACAGTGCGGGATCGCTGGGGGACAATGAGCAGTTCTTC. Amino acid sequence: CASSVDSAGSLGDNEQFF.

This clone has a single count. The chain joins TRBV10-3 to TRBJ1-6; 8 bases match TRBD1. V lost 7 bases to trimming and J lost 6 bases; unmatched junction nucleotides: 5. The CDR3 loop spans 14 amino acids. From germline, CDR1 is ENHRY and CDR2 SYGVKD. The CDR3 protein is CAITDGQGNSPLHF. The CDR3 region has the DNA TGTGCCATCACGGATGGACAGGGTAATTCACCCCTCCACTTT.

This clone was seen just once. The gene calls are TRBV11-2 and TRBJ2-2; 7 bases are a match to TRBD1. The CDR3 sequence is 15 residues long. The V gene end was trimmed by 3 bases and the J gene end by 0 bases; junction bases not matched to a gene: 1. The V gene's germline CDR1 is SGHAT and CDR2 FQNNGV. The CDR3 is CASSFGTANTGELFF. The CDR3 DNA follows: TGTGCCAGCAGCTTTGGGACAGCGAACACCGGGGAGCTGTTTTTT.

V gene TRBV18 combines with J gene TRBJ2-4, with D possibly matching TRBD2 (7 bases). The CDR3 consists of 16 residues. Looked up from germline, CDR1 is KGHSH and CDR2 is LQKENI. V lost 5 bases to trimming and J lost 1 base, with 15 bases between them. CDR3 in amino acids: CASSSRGGVAKNIQYF. Written as DNA, the CDR3 is TGTGCCAGCTCAAGCCGAGGGGGGGTGGCCAAAAACATTCAGTACTTC.

The chain joins TRBV28 to TRBJ2-7; D gene ambiguous. Germline loops: CDR1 MDHEN, CDR2 SYDVKM. CDR3 length: 14 amino acids. Trimming shortened V by 4 bases and J by 0 bases, and 10 bases separated the two germline ends. The CDR3 is CASSYVRLSYEQYF. CDR3 nucleotide sequence: TGTGCCAGCAGTTATGTGCGACTCTCCTACGAGCAGTACTTC.

This clone was recorded once. This chain joins TRBV2 and TRBJ1-2; D gene uncertain. This CDR3 spans 15 amino acids. Germline CDR1 is SNHLY and CDR2 is FYNNEI. V lost 6 bases, J lost 4 bases, and 18 bases lay in between. In DNA, the CDR3 is TGTGCCAGCAGGGAGATAGACCTTAGAGGCTATGGCTACACCTTC. It codes for CASREIDLRGYGYTF.

V is TRBV5-6 and J is TRBJ1-2, with 8 bases that match TRBD1. Looked up from germline, CDR1 is SGHDT and CDR2 is YYEEEE. With 6 bases clipped from V and 7 bases from J, the junction kept 14 bases outside the gene matches. The CDR3 spans 15 residues. The CDR3: CASIRFEQGAGGYTF. The DNA of the CDR3 is TGTGCCAGCATCCGATTTGAGCAGGGGGCGGGTGGCTACACCTTC.

The CDR3 loop reads CASSQDRDQKKLFF. The CDR3 coding sequence is TGTGCCAGCAGCCAAGACAGGGACCAAAAAAAACTGTTTTTT. The chain is built from TRBV6-6 and TRBJ1-4, with 7 bases aligning to TRBD1. Trimming removed 6 bases from V and 9 bases from J; junction bases left unmatched: 10. The germline CDR1 and CDR2 sequences are MNHNY and SVGAGI (reference sequence). This CDR3 comprises 14 residues.

CDR3 DNA: TGTGCCTGGAGTGTCCAGAATACGCAGTATTTT. The encoded protein is CAWSVQNTQYF. This chain joins TRBV30 and TRBJ2-3, with D unresolved. Trimming left V 0 bases short and J 7 bases short, with 5 bases between. Germline V gene data show CDR1 as GTSNPN and CDR2 as SVGIG (reference sequence). This CDR3 contains 11 residues.

The chain carries TRBV7-8 and TRBJ1-6, with D maybe TRBD1 (5 bases). This CDR3 is built from 16 residues. In germline, CDR1 is SGHVS, CDR2 FQNEAQ. V shed 5 bases and J shed 7 bases, with 18 bases lying between them. The CDR3 nucleotides are TGTGCCAGCAGCGGGCGGGGGGACCGGGGCAATTCACCCCTCCACTTT. Amino acids: CASSGRGDRGNSPLHF.

The CDR3 loop is CASSRGTVYGYTF. CDR3 in DNA: TGTGCCTCCTCCCGCGGGACAGTCTATGGCTACACCTTC. V and J are TRBV30 and TRBJ1-2; TRBD1 matches 7 bases. With V trimmed by 7 bases and J by 4 bases, 9 bases remained unmatched. CDR1 and CDR2 (germline): GTSNPN, SVGIG (reference sequence). The CDR3 is 13 residues long.

The V gene is TRBV7-2, the J gene TRBJ1-4; 9 bases fit TRBD1. In germline, CDR1 is SGHTA, CDR2 FQGNSA. CDR3 length: 14 amino acids. V lost 4 bases and J lost 7; bases outside the gene matches: 4. CDR3 nucleotide sequence: TGTGCCAGCAGCTCACCGGACAGGGGTGAAAAACTGTTTTTT. Its translation is CASSSPDRGEKLFF.

In its sample, this clone was seen a few times. The J gene is TRBJ1-1, the V gene TRBV15, with D maybe TRBD1 (6 bases). CDR3 length: 14 residues. Trimming took off 1 base at V and 1 base at J, with 7 bases between the two ends. Germline-derived CDR1 and CDR2 are LNHNV and YYDKDF (reference sequence). This CDR3 is CATSRGDTNTEAFF. In nucleotides, the CDR3 is TGTGCCACCAGCAGAGGGGACACGAACACTGAAGCTTTCTTT.

This clone has only a few counts. CDR3 sequence reads: CASSPAGARNTGELFF. The CDR3 DNA sequence: TGCGCCAGCAGCCCAGCGGGGGCGAGGAACACCGGGGAGCTGTTTTTT. This chain connects TRBV5-1 to TRBJ2-2; the match to TRBD2 covers 8 bases. Unmatched junction bases numbered 6, after V lost 4 bases and J lost 1 base. CDR3 length: 16 amino acids. Germline V gene lookup returns CDR1 SGHRS and CDR2 YFSETQ. The full variable domain, with the rest looked up from reference TRBV5-1 and TRBJ2-2, is KAGVTQTPRYLIKTRGQQVTLSCSPISGHRSVSWYQQTPGQGLQFLFEYFSETQRNKGNFPGRFSGRQFSNSRSEMNVSTLELGDSALYLCASSPAGARNTGELFFGEGSRLTVL.

This sequence joins TRBV7-8 and TRBJ2-1; maybe TRBD1 (6 bases). The CDR3 sequence is 14 residues long. CDR1 and CDR2 from the germline V gene are SGHVS and FQNEAQ. The germline V and J ends were trimmed by 5 bases and 4 bases, with 12 bases remaining between them. The CDR3 loop is CASSDPGQYNEQFF. In DNA form, the CDR3 reads TGTGCCAGCAGCGACCCGGGACAATACAATGAGCAGTTCTTC.

This sequence joins TRBV4-3 and TRBJ2-5; D unclear. The last part of the DNA fits TRBJ2-7 better; the J call may be wrong. CDR1 is LGHNA and CDR2 is YSLEER in the germline V gene. This CDR3 contains 15 residues. The CDR3 is CASSQDSPGAYEQYF. Written as DNA, the CDR3 is TGCGCCAGCAGCCAAGATTCCCCAGGTGCCTACGAGCAGTACTTC.

The chain links TRBV19 to TRBJ1-1; TRBD1 aligns across 7 bases. The CDR3 has 16 amino acids. Germline lookup yields CDR1 LNHDA and CDR2 SQIVND (reference sequence). V shed 1 base and J 3 bases; nucleotides not matched to a gene: 8. Here the CDR3 DNA reads TGTGCCAGTAGTATAGGGCAGGGGGTTGACGACACTGAAGCTTTCTTT. It codes for CASSIGQGVDDTEAFF. The whole variable domain, remainder taken from reference TRBV19 and TRBJ1-1, is DGGITQSPKYLFRKEGQNVTLSCEQNLNHDAMYWYRQDPGQGLRLIYYSQIVNDFQKGDIAEGYSVSREKKESFPLTVTSAQKNPTAFYLCASSIGQGVDDTEAFFGQGTRLTVV.

This sequence joins TRBV28 and TRBJ1-3; TRBD1 is a possible D gene (5 bases). The length of the CDR3 is 14 residues. V shed 7 bases and J shed 0 bases, with 10 bases lying between them. Germline assignment: CDR1 MDHEN and CDR2 SYDVKM. In DNA, the CDR3 is TGTGCCAGCAAGGGGTACAGCTCTGGAAACACCATATATTTT. It is translated as CASKGYSSGNTIYF.

The chain carries TRBV6-5 and TRBJ2-7, with TRBD1 identical over 8 bases. Looked up from germline, CDR1 is MNHEY and CDR2 is SVGAGI. V was clipped by 2 bases and J by 4 bases; unmatched bases: 10. CDR3 length equals 16 residues. CDR3 protein: CASSYTSRQGAYEQYF. For the CDR3, the DNA is TGTGCCAGCAGTTACACCTCGCGTCAGGGGGCGTACGAGCAGTACTTC.

The chain has TRBV6-4 and TRBJ1-2, with 7 bases fitting TRBD1. The CDR3 is 16 residues long. The germline V gene has CDR1 MRHNA and CDR2 SNTAGT. Trimming cost V 3 bases and J 2 bases; bases outside gene matches: 9. The DNA for the CDR3 is TGTGCCAGCAGTGATGAAGGCCCAGGGGGAAACTATGGCTACACCTTC. It codes for CASSDEGPGGNYGYTF.

With regard to this clone: The junction shows a germline mismatch at one end, possibly a read error. This chain links TRBV7-6 with TRBJ1-1; TRBD1 matches 7 bases. The length of the CDR3 is 14 residues. Per the germline V gene, CDR1 is SGHVS and CDR2 is FNYEAQ. DNA for the CDR3: TGTGCCAGCAGCATAGCAGGGGGTAGCACTGAAGCTTTCTTT. This translates into CASSIAGGSTEAFF.

This sequence joins TRBV9 and TRBJ2-2; D gene unclear. V was clipped by 6 bases and J by 4 bases, with 13 bases between them. CDR3 length: 14 amino acids. Per germline, CDR1 SGDLS and CDR2 YYNGEE. The CDR3 DNA follows: TGTGCCAGCACTCCATCCACAACCACCGGGGAGCTGTTTTTT. Its protein product is CASTPSTTTGELFF.

The V and J genes are TRBV2 and TRBJ2-6; 8 bases map to TRBD2. The trim removed 11 bases at V and 0 bases at J, leaving 15 bases unmatched. The CDR3 covers 18 residues. Germline CDR1 and CDR2: SNHLY and FYNNEI. CDR3 amino acids: CAGKKRERAHSGANVLTF. In DNA, the CDR3 is TGTGCCGGAAAAAAGCGGGAGCGAGCCCACTCTGGGGCCAACGTCCTGACTTTC.

V is TRBV7-2 and J is TRBJ1-1; no clear D. Germline V lookup: CDR1 SGHTA, CDR2 FQGNSA. Trimming took 1 base from V and 1 from J, leaving 7 bases between them. This CDR3 is 14 amino acids long. The CDR3 here is CASSLVPRNTEAFF. The CDR3 DNA is TGTGCCAGCAGCTTAGTCCCCAGGAACACTGAAGCTTTCTTT.

The J gene is TRBJ1-5, the V gene TRBV6-1; TRBD1 might be the D (5 bases). Between the trimmed V and J ends, which lost 5 bases and 6 bases, there was a span of 14 bases. The CDR3 totals 14 residues. Per the germline V gene, CDR1 is MNHNS and CDR2 is SASEGT. CDR3 nucleotide sequence: TGTGCCAGCAGTCCTGACAGCTCCAGTCAGCCCCAGCATTTT. Its translation: CASSPDSSSQPQHF.

The V call is TRBV18, the J call TRBJ1-1, with 8 bases that match TRBD1. Germline values: CDR1 KGHSH, CDR2 LQKENI. The ends lost 3 bases at V and 8 bases at J; junction bases unmatched: 5. CDR3 length: 13 residues. The CDR3 loop reads CASSPSDRGEAFF. CDR3 DNA sequence: TGTGCCAGCTCACCTTCCGACAGGGGAGAAGCTTTCTTT.

This clone was recorded only once. V is TRBV6-1 and J is TRBJ2-5; TRBD2 matches 8 bases. The J call is in doubt because the DNA end fits TRBJ2-7 better. The germline gives CDR1 MNHNS, CDR2 SASEGT. The CDR3 extends over 15 amino acids. This chain's CDR3 is CASSESLAGIYEQYF. As DNA, the CDR3 is TGTGCCAGCAGTGAATCCCTAGCGGGCATCTACGAGCAGTACTTC.

The CDR3 protein is CASSLSMGLGELFF. The CDR3 DNA follows: TGTGCCAGCAGCTTATCGATGGGGCTAGGGGAGCTGTTTTTT. The chain couples TRBV7-9 to TRBJ2-2; perhaps TRBD1 as D (5 bases). V lost 2 bases, J lost 8 bases, and 12 bases lay in between. This CDR3 is 14 amino acids long. Germline V gene sequence: CDR1 SEHNR, CDR2 FQNEAQ (reference sequence). Looking up the rest from reference TRBV7-9 and TRBJ2-2 gives the full variable domain: DTGVSQNPRHKITKRGQNVTFRCDPISEHNRLYWYRQTLGQGPEFLTYFQNEAQLEKSRLLSDRFSAERPKGSFSTLEIQRTEQGDSAMYLCASSLSMGLGELFFGEGSRLTVL.

This clone was picked up one time. The CDR3 nucleotides read TGTGCCAGCAGCTTATCATCAGGCTACACCTTC. It yields the protein CASSLSSGYTF. V usage is TRBV7-9 and J usage is TRBJ1-2; D is unresolved. CDR3 length equals 11 residues. Germline V gene lookup returns CDR1 SEHNR and CDR2 FQNEAQ (reference sequence). The germline V and J ends were trimmed by 2 bases and 8 bases, with 6 bases remaining between them.

V is TRBV4-2 and J is TRBJ2-7; D uncertain. CDR1 and CDR2 (germline): LGHNA, YNFKEQ. This CDR3 has 12 amino acids. V shed 6 bases and J shed 0 bases, with 6 bases lying between them. CDR3 sequence (DNA): TGTGCCAGCAGGAGATCCTCCTACGAGCAGTACTTC. Its protein product is CASRRSSYEQYF.

The genes are TRBV21-1 and TRBJ1-4; TRBD1 is taken as the D call from the table, unchecked against the DNA. TRBV21-1 is described as a pseudogene. The CDR3 contains 16 residues. The CDR3: CASSKLKGQYNEKLFF. CDR3 DNA sequence: TGTGCCAGCAGCAAACTTAAGGGACAGTATAATGAAAAACTGTTTTTT.